This record looks at one T cell receptor (beta chain) sequence and its context. This entry comes from a study of blood T cell repertoires in COVID-19. The wider study: Researchers got acute and convalescent COVID-19 samples from the United States, Italy and Spain. PBMCs, B-cell-depleted T cells, or T cells were the source of the cDNA or gDNA that made up the material.

Authors' data handling: Scientists estimated how many nucleated cells there were by amplifying reference gene primers. The data were produced by immunoSEQ multiplex PCR, yet TCRdb's version contains in-frame clones alone and is incomplete. Clonal size and the V and J genes are those of that table, whereas D and trimming came from the DNA. The sample has about 26,000 clones, roughly 90% seen once. This CDR3 region has 20 residues. V gave up 0 bases and J gave up 4 bases; unmatched junction bases: 22. Germline V gene lookup returns CDR1 SQVTM and CDR2 ANQGSEA. The sequencing input was peripheral blood. The chain links TRBV29-1 to TRBJ2-5; 8 positions agree with TRBD2. This TCR was recovered from a human donor in a cohort sampled during active COVID-19. The CDR3 loop is CSVEDRPGAQPGGDLETQYF. CDR3 nucleotide sequence: TGCAGCGTTGAAGATCGGCCAGGGGCTCAGCCCGGGGGGGATCTAGAGACCCAGTACTTC.